This TCR beta chain was captured in a study of T cell responses to AZD1222 COVID-19 vaccine. General observations from the study: Across spike, vaccine-associated CD4 TCRs were found, dominant at 160-218 and 743-854. In the spike-specific TCR repertoire, nearly half reportedly target unmutated variant regions.

CDR1 and CDR2 from the germline V gene are SGHVS and FNYEAQ. The J segment lost 2 bases and the V segment lost 1 base, leaving 5 bases of the junction unmatched. This CDR3 is 16 amino acids long. Concerning this clone: Antigen: not known.

Some clones are missing from TCRdb's copy, which holds only in-frame ones; the method was immunoSEQ multiplex PCR. In the table there are around 28,000 clones, over 75% of which are singletons. The chain uses TRBV7-6 and TRBJ1-5; 7 positions agree with TRBD1. This receptor was obtained from an adult in good health. The sample in question was peripheral blood, obtained on day 0 of AZD1222 vaccination. The CDR3 nucleotides read TGTGCCAGCAGCTTAGGTTCTGGGACAGGCAATCAGCCCCAGCATTTT. Its translation: CASSLGSGTGNQPQHF.